This T cell receptor beta chain was identified during a study of T cells in Graves' hyperthyroidism and ophthalmopathy (dated by TCRdb to about 2019). About the investigation overall: Peripheral blood was sampled at the time of initial diagnosis, prior to any treatment. The study also compared thyroid tissue and blood T-cell repertoires from five or six Graves' hyperthyroidism patients. The 100 or so discovery patients were divided at random into training and test sets in a 7:3 ratio. To identify TCR V-J signatures that set the groups apart, the researchers used a discovery cohort of about a hundred patients, made up of 40 to 45 with Graves' ophthalmopathy and about 59 with stable Graves' hyperthyroidism. Once sampling was done, hyperthyroidism patients were given methimazole at a starting dose of 30 mg daily, whereas ophthalmopathy patients were given high-dose intravenous methylprednisolone. The paper describes TCR Vbeta CDR3 sequencing of more than 120 peripheral blood samples, made up of 40 to 45 ophthalmopathy patients, 70 to 80 hyperthyroidism patients and 17 progressor patients. Whether ophthalmopathy could be predicted prospectively was tested in an independent validation cohort made up of fewer than 20 hyperthyroidism patients plus 17 patients who later progressed to ophthalmopathy. General conclusions and limits of the study: Most expanded thyroid clonotypes (frequency above 0.001) were also detected in blood, suggesting blood repertoires may reflect thyroid immune responses. In validation, progression to ophthalmopathy was predicted by the model with around 71% sensitivity and 72% to 85% specificity, a median of roughly six months before onset. Sample size was not statistically predetermined, and investigators were not blinded to group allocation. A model built on a 13 V-J signature distinguished ophthalmopathy from stable hyperthyroidism, reaching roughly 88% sensitivity and 81.08% specificity in cross-validation and 80%/75% in testing.

This clonotype was seen ten or more times. Its antigen target is currently unknown. It has no much larger one-base neighbor in the sample; base qualities were not kept. The CDR3, cysteine through phenylalanine, is 15 amino acids long. Of the read, only the CDR3 DNA is kept; its 45 bases are in frame from base 1. Trimmed from V: 2 bases; trimmed from J: 4 bases; junction bases lacking a gene match: 9. Looking up the germline V gene (reference sequence) yields CDR1 DFQATT and CDR2 SNEGSKA. Stable Graves' hyperthyroidism was defined as the absence of progression to ophthalmopathy over 18 months of follow-up. The hyperthyroidism patients were between 18 and 65 years old and newly diagnosed, with a disease duration of less than 2 months. Exclusion was applied to patients with uncontrolled infections, other autoimmune diseases, pregnancy or lactation. Diagnoses relied on clinical symptoms, serum thyroxine and TRAb, thyroid ultrasound and orbital computed tomography. PBMCs were separated from roughly 9.3 ml of fresh peripheral blood using Ficoll-Paque density gradient centrifugation. Total RNA was extracted with Trizol reagent, and quality was checked on an Agilent 2100 Bioanalyzer.

TCR beta CDR3 regions were amplified from RNA transcripts. A first-round RT-PCR of the TCR CDR3 used the HTBI primer set with the Qiagen OneStep RT-PCR kit. Libraries were constructed in a second round of multiplex PCR, after which size selection and purification were carried out. Libraries were sequenced paired-end with 100 bp reads on an Illumina HiSeq2000. In the authors' own workflow: Raw data were processed with SOAPnuke, discarding reads with adapters, uncalled bases, mean Phred below 15, or no exact constant-primer or identifier match. COPE v1.2.5 was used to merge high-quality paired reads, and clonotypes were defined as unique nucleotide sequences. MiTCR v1.1 was used to align the clonotypes against IMGT TRBV, TRBD and TRBJ reference segments. Only V-J combinations with frequency above 0.0001, covering 99% to 99.2% of repertoires, were analysed. The TCS score was defined as F50 (clonal expansion) divided by E x V (chaos), with BLOSUM62-based TCRdist calculated between CDR3 peptides within each V-J. Welch's t-statistics and random forest reduced fewer than 600 V-J features to 10 to 15, which were used in a naive Bayes classifier (R e1071). TCRdb ran its own pipeline on the public reads, namely fastp trimming at Q25 and MiXCR clone calling, and kept in-frame beta chains. All rows with the same CDR3 protein become a single entry with the most common DNA and genes. What appears here as the V and J calls and clone size reflects TCRdb's work, not the paper's. The sample table records fewer than 550,000 distinct CDR3 sequences; roughly 14% of these occur just once. Around 7.3% of the sample comes from the top ten.

Material for sequencing was blood. Rearrangement joined TRBV20-1 to TRBJ2-7; TRBD1 lines up with 9 middle nucleotides. The TCR comes from a woman under 30 with Graves' hyperthyroidism. CDR3 sequence: CSARLTGTGRYEQYF. The nucleotide sequence reads as follows: TGCAGTGCTAGATTAACCGGGACAGGGCGTTACGAGCAGTACTTC.